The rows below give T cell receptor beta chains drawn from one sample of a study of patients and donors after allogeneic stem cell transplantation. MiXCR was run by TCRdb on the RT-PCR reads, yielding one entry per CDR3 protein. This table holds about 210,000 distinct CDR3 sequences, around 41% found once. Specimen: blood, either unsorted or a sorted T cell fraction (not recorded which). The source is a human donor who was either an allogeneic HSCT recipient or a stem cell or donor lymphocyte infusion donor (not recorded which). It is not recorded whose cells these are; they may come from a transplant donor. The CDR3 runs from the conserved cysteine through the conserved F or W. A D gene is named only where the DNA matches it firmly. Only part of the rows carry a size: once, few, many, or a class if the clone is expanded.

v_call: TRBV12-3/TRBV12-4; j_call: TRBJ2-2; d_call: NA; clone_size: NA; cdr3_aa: CASSWANTGELFF; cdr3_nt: TGTGCCAGCAGTTGGGCAAACACCGGGGAGCTGTTTTTT
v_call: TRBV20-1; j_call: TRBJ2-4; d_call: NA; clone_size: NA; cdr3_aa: CSAQAGNIQYF; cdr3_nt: TGCAGTGCCCAGGCAGGAAACATTCAGTACTTC
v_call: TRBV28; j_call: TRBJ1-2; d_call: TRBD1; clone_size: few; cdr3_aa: CASSLPQGASGYTF; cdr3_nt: TGTGCCAGCAGTCTACCACAGGGGGCATCTGGCTACACCTTC
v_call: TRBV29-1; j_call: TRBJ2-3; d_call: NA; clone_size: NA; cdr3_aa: CSVEGTVTDTQYF; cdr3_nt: TGCAGCGTTGAGGGGACCGTCACAGATACGCAGTATTTT
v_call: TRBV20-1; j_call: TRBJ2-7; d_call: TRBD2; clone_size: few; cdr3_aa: CSASGGGYRTIYEQYF; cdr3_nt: TGCAGTGCTTCGGGCGGGGGTTATAGGACGATCTACGAGCAGTACTTC
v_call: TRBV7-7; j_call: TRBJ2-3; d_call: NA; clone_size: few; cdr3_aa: CASSLAGAPDTQYF; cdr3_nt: TGTGCCAGCAGCTTAGCGGGGGCGCCGGATACGCAGTATTTT
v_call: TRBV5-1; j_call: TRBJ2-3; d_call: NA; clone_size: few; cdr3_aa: CASSLDRPSTDTQYF; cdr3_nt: TGCGCCAGCAGCTTGGACAGGCCGAGCACAGATACGCAGTATTTT
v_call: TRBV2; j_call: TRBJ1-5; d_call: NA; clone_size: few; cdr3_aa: CASSVDRDQPQHF; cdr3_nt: TGTGCCAGCAGTGTGGATCGGGACCAGCCCCAGCATTTT
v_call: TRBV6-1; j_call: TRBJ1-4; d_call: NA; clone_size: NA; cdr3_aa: CASRQTREKLFF; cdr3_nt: TGTGCCAGCAGGCAGACGCGTGAAAAACTGTTTTTT
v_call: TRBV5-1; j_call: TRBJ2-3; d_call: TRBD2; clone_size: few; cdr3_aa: CASSPGLETDTQYF; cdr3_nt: TGCGCCAGCAGTCCGGGACTAGAGACGGATACGCAGTATTTT
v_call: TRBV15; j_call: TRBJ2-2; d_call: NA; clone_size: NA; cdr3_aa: CATSRGRADTGELFF; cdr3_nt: TGTGCCACCAGCAGAGGGAGGGCGGACACCGGGGAGCTGTTTTTT
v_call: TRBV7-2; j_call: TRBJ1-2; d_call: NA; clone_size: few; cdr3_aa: CASRDRNHYGYTF; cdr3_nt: TGTGCCAGCAGGGACCGAAACCACTATGGCTACACCTTC
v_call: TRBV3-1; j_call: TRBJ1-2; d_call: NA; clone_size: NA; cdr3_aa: CASSQDQIGLYGYTF; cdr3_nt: TGTGCCAGCAGCCAAGATCAGATAGGGCTCTATGGCTACACCTTC
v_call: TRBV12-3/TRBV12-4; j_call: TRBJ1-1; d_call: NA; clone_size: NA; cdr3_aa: CASSLALGRISGTEAFF; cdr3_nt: TGTGCCAGCAGTTTAGCGCTGGGCAGGATAAGCGGCACTGAAGCTTTCTTT
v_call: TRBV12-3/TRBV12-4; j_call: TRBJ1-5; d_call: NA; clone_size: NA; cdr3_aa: CASSRQEGQPQHF; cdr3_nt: TGTGCCAGCAGTCGACAGGAGGGACAGCCCCAGCATTTT
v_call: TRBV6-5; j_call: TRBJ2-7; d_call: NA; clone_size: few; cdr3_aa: CASRQRELLYEQYF; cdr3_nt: TGTGCCAGCAGACAGAGGGAATTGTTATACGAGCAGTACTTC
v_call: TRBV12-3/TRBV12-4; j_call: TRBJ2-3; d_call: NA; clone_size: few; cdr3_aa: CASSLVGYSTDTQYF; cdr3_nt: TGTGCCAGCAGTTTAGTGGGGTACAGCACAGATACGCAGTATTTT
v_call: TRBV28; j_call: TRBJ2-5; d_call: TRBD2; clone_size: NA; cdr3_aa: CASSFGLAGGLSKRTQYF; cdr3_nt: TGTGCCAGCAGTTTCGGACTAGCGGGGGGACTATCCAAGAGGACCCAGTACTTC
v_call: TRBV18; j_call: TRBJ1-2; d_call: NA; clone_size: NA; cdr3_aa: CASSPEPDSFYGYTF; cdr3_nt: TGTGCCAGCTCCCCGGAACCGGACAGTTTTTATGGCTACACCTTC
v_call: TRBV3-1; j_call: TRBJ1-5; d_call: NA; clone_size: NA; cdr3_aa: CASSQSGGNQPQHF; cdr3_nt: TGTGCCAGCAGCCAATCGGGCGGCAATCAGCCCCAGCATTTT
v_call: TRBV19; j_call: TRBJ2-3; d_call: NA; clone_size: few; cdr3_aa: CASSISTDTQYF; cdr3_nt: TGTGCCAGTAGTATTTCCACAGATACGCAGTATTTT
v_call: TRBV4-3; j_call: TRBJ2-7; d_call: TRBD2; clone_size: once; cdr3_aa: CASSQDRAGGYEQYF; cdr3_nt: TGCGCCAGCAGCCAAGATCGAGCGGGGGGCTACGAGCAGTACTTC
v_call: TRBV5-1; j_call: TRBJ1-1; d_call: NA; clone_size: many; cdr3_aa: CASSLAPNTEAFF; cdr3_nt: TGCGCCAGCAGCTTGGCGCCAAACACTGAAGCTTTCTTT
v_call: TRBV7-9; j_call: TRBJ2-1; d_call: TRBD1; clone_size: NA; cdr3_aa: CASSLRGQGVDEQFF; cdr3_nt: TGTGCCAGCAGCCTCAGGGGGCAGGGTGTCGATGAGCAGTTCTTC
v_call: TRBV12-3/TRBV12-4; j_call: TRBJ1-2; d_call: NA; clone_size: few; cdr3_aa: CASSFDPLYGYTF; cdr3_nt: TGTGCCAGCAGTTTTGACCCATTATATGGCTACACCTTC
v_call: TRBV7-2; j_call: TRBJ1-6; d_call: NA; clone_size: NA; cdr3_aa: CASSSRLHNSPLHF; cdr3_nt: TGTGCCAGCAGCTCCAGGCTTCATAATTCACCCCTCCACTTT